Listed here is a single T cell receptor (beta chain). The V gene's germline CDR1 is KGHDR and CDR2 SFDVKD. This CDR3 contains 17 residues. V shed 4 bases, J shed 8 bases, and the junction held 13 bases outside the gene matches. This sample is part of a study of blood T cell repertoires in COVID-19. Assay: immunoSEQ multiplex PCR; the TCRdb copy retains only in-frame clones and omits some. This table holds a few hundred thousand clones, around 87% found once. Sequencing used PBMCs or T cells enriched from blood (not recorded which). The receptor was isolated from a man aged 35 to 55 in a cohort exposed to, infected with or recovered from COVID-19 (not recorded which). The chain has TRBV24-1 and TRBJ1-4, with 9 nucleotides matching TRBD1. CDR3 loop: CATSEDSRDRAGEKLFF. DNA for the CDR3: TGTGCCACCAGTGAAGACTCTAGGGACAGGGCGGGAGAAAAACTGTTTTTT.